Shown below are 26 T cell receptor beta chains from a single sample sequenced in a study of T cells in Graves' hyperthyroidism and ophthalmopathy. The investigators amplified TCR beta CDR3 regions from RNA transcripts. A set of HTBI primers served as the primers for a first-round RT-PCR of the TCR CDR3. TCRdb reanalysed the multiplex PCR reads using MiXCR and keeps one entry per CDR3 protein. Among about 510,000 distinct CDR3 sequences listed, around 15% were seen once. The source material was blood. The source of these receptors is a woman aged 35 to 49 with Graves' hyperthyroidism.

This clonotype came up many times. The chain links TRBV30 to TRBJ2-3; D is unresolved. V lost 1 base, J lost 8 bases, and 10 bases lay in between. CDR3 length: 12 amino acids. Germline V gene data show CDR1 as GTSNPN and CDR2 as SVGIG (reference sequence). This CDR3 is CAWSGPPGTQYF. The DNA for the CDR3 is TGTGCCTGGAGTGGTCCACCGGGTACGCAGTATTTT. The variable domain in full, with the rest retrieved from reference TRBV30 and TRBJ2-3, is SQTIHQWPATLVQPVGSPLSLECTVEGTSNPNLYWYRQAAGRGLQLLFYSVGIGQISSEVPQNLSASRPQDRQFILSSKKLLLSDSGFYLCAWSGPPGTQYFGPGTRLTVL.

This clonotype was observed at least ten times. V gene TRBV12-3 or TRBV12-4 combines with J gene TRBJ2-1; TRBD1 is a possible D gene (5 bases). Trimming cost V 5 bases and J 8 bases, with 22 bases left between them. CDR3 length equals 16 residues. CDR3 loop: CASSLEQENPFDEQFF. CDR3 coding DNA: TGTGCCAGCAGTCTTGAACAGGAAAACCCGTTTGATGAGCAGTTCTTC.

This clonotype occurred many times. The J gene is TRBJ1-2, the V gene TRBV19, with D possibly TRBD1 on 5 matching bases. Germline-derived CDR1 and CDR2 are LNHDA and SQIVND (reference sequence). The CDR3 covers 14 residues. Trimming removed 5 bases from V and 6 bases from J, with 16 bases in between. CDR3 DNA: TGTGCCAGTAGTCCCTGGAGGGGCGCTGATGGCTACACCTTC. Its protein is CASSPWRGADGYTF. Combining the CDR3 with reference TRBV19 and TRBJ1-2 gives the whole variable domain DGGITQSPKYLFRKEGQNVTLSCEQNLNHDAMYWYRQDPGQGLRLIYYSQIVNDFQKGDIAEGYSVSREKKESFPLTVTSAQKNPTAFYLCASSPWRGADGYTFGSGTRLTVV.

This clonotype was observed many times. This sequence joins TRBV5-5 and TRBJ1-1, with D possibly being TRBD1 (5 bases). CDR1 and CDR2 from the germline V gene are SGHKS and YYEKEE (reference sequence). This CDR3 is built from 16 residues. The germline V and J ends were trimmed by 0 bases and 0 bases, with 12 bases remaining between them. The CDR3 DNA reads TGTGCCAGCAGCTTGGACCCGGGGCCAATGAACACTGAAGCTTTCTTT. Protein: CASSLDPGPMNTEAFF.

This clonotype has a handful of counts. The chain links TRBV7-8 to TRBJ1-4; a possible D gene is TRBD1 (5 bases). This CDR3 contains 15 residues. Germline V gene lookup returns CDR1 SGHVS and CDR2 FQNEAQ. V was cut by 9 bases and J by 8 bases, with 22 bases left in between. The CDR3 nucleotides are TGTGCCAGTAGTGCGCCGGGACCCCCGGCCGAAAAACTGTTTTTT. Translated, it gives CASSAPGPPAEKLFF.

This clonotype showed up just a few times. The rearrangement links TRBV7-9 to TRBJ2-5; 9 positions agree with TRBD2. There are 16 residues in the CDR3. J gave up 1 base and V 5 bases, and 8 bases lay outside the gene matches. Looked up from germline, CDR1 is SEHNR and CDR2 is FQNEAQ (reference sequence). The CDR3 loop is CASSPQLAGPQETQYF. CDR3 sequence (DNA): TGTGCCAGCAGCCCCCAACTAGCGGGCCCCCAAGAGACCCAGTACTTC.

This clonotype showed up many times. The chain combines TRBV5-1 with TRBJ2-5; D might be TRBD1 or TRBD2, each matching 5 bases. The CDR3 sequence is 16 residues long. The V end lost 1 base, the J end lost 1 base, and 14 bases lay between the germline ends. Germline V gives CDR1 SGHRS, CDR2 YFSETQ. CDR3 nucleotide sequence: TGCGCCAGCAGCTTGCCGTCGGTGGGGACCCAAGAGACCCAGTACTTC. This sequence encodes CASSLPSVGTQETQYF. Filled out from reference TRBV5-1 and TRBJ2-5, the complete variable domain reads KAGVTQTPRYLIKTRGQQVTLSCSPISGHRSVSWYQQTPGQGLQFLFEYFSETQRNKGNFPGRFSGRQFSNSRSEMNVSTLELGDSALYLCASSLPSVGTQETQYFGPGTRLLVL.

The sample holds one count of this clonotype. This chain connects TRBV6-1 to TRBJ2-1, with TRBD2 identical over 12 bases. Looked up from germline, CDR1 is MNHNS and CDR2 is SASEGT. With V trimmed by 5 bases and J by 8 bases, 19 bases remained unmatched. The CDR3 is 19 amino acids. CDR3 sequence: CASSPSGLAGFSRGDEQFF. DNA for the CDR3: TGTGCCAGCAGTCCTTCGGGACTAGCGGGTTTCTCGCGGGGGGATGAGCAGTTCTTC.

This chain joins TRBV7-3 and TRBJ1-4; 10 bases match TRBD1. The CDR3 is 14 amino acids. CDR1 is SGHTA and CDR2 is FQGTGA in the germline V gene. The V gene end was trimmed by 4 bases and the J gene end by 5 bases; junction bases not matched to a gene: 1. The CDR3 loop reads CASSWDRGNEKLFF. Written as DNA, the CDR3 is TGTGCCAGCAGCTGGGACAGGGGAAATGAAAAACTGTTTTTT.

This clonotype was recorded many times. The V and J genes are TRBV7-6 and TRBJ2-7; D is possibly TRBD1 (6 bases). CDR3 length: 15 residues. Germline assignment: CDR1 SGHVS and CDR2 FNYEAQ. V dropped 2 bases and J dropped 1 base, with 12 bases sitting between them. The CDR3 protein is CASSLTQGRSYEQYF. For the CDR3, the DNA is TGTGCCAGCAGCTTAACCCAGGGGCGATCCTACGAGCAGTACTTC.

This clonotype was seen repeatedly, ten times or more. The J gene is TRBJ1-5, the V gene TRBV28; D unclear. This CDR3 contains 15 residues. The germline V and J ends were trimmed by 6 bases and 1 base, with 13 bases remaining between them. Germline V lookup: CDR1 MDHEN, CDR2 SYDVKM. CDR3: CASRIPLGSNQPQHF. CDR3 DNA: TGTGCCAGCAGGATCCCCTTGGGGAGCAATCAGCCCCAGCATTTT.

CDR3 region: CASSPGGGSRETQYF. CDR3 DNA sequence: TGTGCCAGCAGCCCTGGTGGGGGCAGTCGGGAGACCCAGTACTTC. The V and J genes are TRBV12-3 or TRBV12-4 and TRBJ2-5, with D possibly matching TRBD1 (6 bases). This CDR3 region has 15 residues. Trimming removed 6 bases at V and 5 bases at J, with 19 bases between.

This clonotype was counted between two and nine times. This chain joins TRBV12-3 or TRBV12-4 and TRBJ2-5, with TRBD2 identical over 7 bases. The CDR3 runs to 16 residues. J lost 2 bases, V lost 3 bases, and 9 bases had no gene match. The CDR3 DNA sequence: TGTGCCAGCAGTTTTTATGGGCTAGCGGTACAAGAGACCCAGTACTTC. Amino acids: CASSFYGLAVQETQYF.

This clonotype came up many times. The CDR3 bases are TGTGCCAGCAGCTACAACCGGAGGGACGGGAATGAGCAGTTCTTC. Protein sequence: CASSYNRRDGNEQFF. The chain is built from TRBV12-3 or TRBV12-4 and TRBJ2-1, with D perhaps TRBD2 (6 bases). With 6 bases removed from V and 7 bases from J, the gap between germline ends came to 19 bases. The CDR3 is 15 amino acids.

In this sample, this clonotype turned up many times. Mismatch with germline at one junction end may stem from a read error. The chain joins TRBV5-5 to TRBJ1-1; D not resolved. Germline V gives CDR1 SGHKS, CDR2 YYEKEE (reference sequence). This CDR3 is 16 amino acids long. The DNA for the CDR3 is TGTGCCAGCAGCTTGGGCGCTGGGATCATGAACACTGAAGCCTTCTTT. Encoded protein: CASSLGAGIMNTEAFF.

The sample holds a few counts of this clonotype. It may be a read error: a sequence one base away is much more abundant. The rearrangement uses TRBV10-3 and TRBJ2-7; D call uncertain. The germline V and J ends were trimmed by 0 bases and 0 bases, with 12 bases remaining between them. Germline CDR1 is ENHRY and CDR2 is SYGVKD. The CDR3 sequence is 16 residues long. CDR3 amino acids: CAISESPSRVSYEQYF. CDR3 coding DNA: TGTGCCATCAGTGAGTCGCCCAGCAGAGTCTCCTACGAGCAGTACTTC.

The chain links TRBV5-5 to TRBJ2-7, with D perhaps matching TRBD2 (5 bases). The closer fit of TRBJ2-1 to the DNA end suggests the J call may be wrong. This CDR3 contains 15 residues. The germline CDR1 and CDR2 sequences are SGHKS and YYEKEE (reference sequence). The CDR3 is CASSLESGGGSEQFF. For the CDR3, the DNA is TGTGCCAGCAGCTTGGAGTCCGGTGGAGGAAGCGAGCAGTTCTTC.

At least ten counts were recorded for this clonotype. The J gene is TRBJ2-7, the V gene TRBV20-1; TRBD1 is a possible D gene (6 bases). Germline V gene lookup returns CDR1 DFQATT and CDR2 SNEGSKA (reference sequence). The CDR3 covers 13 residues. V was clipped by 4 bases and J by 3 bases, with 13 bases between them. The CDR3 DNA reads as TGCAGTGCTACCAAGGGGGAAATCTACGAGCAGTACTTC. Its protein product is CSATKGEIYEQYF.

The CDR3 bases are TGTGCCAGCAGCCACCTAGCGGGAGGGATCGCAGATACGCAGTATTTT. Protein product: CASSHLAGGIADTQYF. This chain connects TRBV3-1 to TRBJ2-3; 12 bases line up with TRBD2. The CDR3 is 16 amino acids. CDR1 is LGHDT and CDR2 is YNNKEL in the germline V gene (reference sequence). V lost 3 bases, J lost 4 bases, and 5 bases stayed unmatched.

This clonotype was counted ten times or more. The chain's CDR3 is CASNTPGQPNTGELFF. As DNA, the CDR3 is TGTGCCAGCAATACACCGGGACAGCCTAACACCGGGGAGCTGTTTTTT. This chain connects TRBV28 to TRBJ2-2; 7 nucleotides align to TRBD1. CDR3 length: 16 amino acids. Germline V gives CDR1 MDHEN, CDR2 SYDVKM. The trim removed 7 bases at V and 2 bases at J, leaving 10 bases unmatched. The full variable domain, rest sourced from reference TRBV28 and TRBJ2-2, is DVKVTQSSRYLVKRTGEKVFLECVQDMDHENMFWYRQDPGLGLRLIYFSYDVKMKEKGDIPEGYSVSREKKERFSLILESASTNQTSMYLCASNTPGQPNTGELFFGEGSRLTVL.

In its sample, this clonotype was seen once. A read error may be the cause here, since a much bigger clone is one base away. The rearrangement links TRBV27 to TRBJ2-5, with a possible D match to TRBD2 (5 bases). Germline CDR1 MNHEY, CDR2 SMNVEV (reference sequence). The CDR3 extends over 13 amino acids. This CDR3 reads CANSLRWRETQYF. CDR3 nucleotides: TGTGCCAACAGTTTGAGGTGGAGGGAGACCCAGTACTTC.

This clonotype was counted ten times or more. The chain uses TRBV12-5 and TRBJ1-2; 11 bases are shared with TRBD1. The CDR3 length is 14 residues. Germline-derived CDR1 and CDR2 are LGHNT and FRNRAP. V was pared by 6 bases and J by 7 bases, with 7 bases of the junction left unmatched. This CDR3 reads CASGNGQGAGGYTF. The CDR3 nucleotides are TGTGCTAGTGGCAACGGACAGGGGGCTGGTGGCTACACCTTC.

V gene TRBV10-2 combines with J gene TRBJ2-7, with 8 nucleotides matching TRBD2. Trimming cost V 4 bases and J 2 bases; bases outside gene matches: 10. The CDR3 loop spans 16 amino acids. Germline lookup yields CDR1 WSHSY and CDR2 SAAADI. The CDR3 nucleotides read TGCGCCAGCAGTGGCGGCGGAGCGGGAGAAACCTACGAGCAGTACTTC. It specifies CASSGGGAGETYEQYF.

The V and J genes are TRBV2 and TRBJ2-3; D gene ambiguous. The CDR3 covers 12 residues. Trimming stripped 8 bases from V and 4 bases from J, with 10 bases between. Germline V gene sequence: CDR1 SNHLY, CDR2 FYNNEI. The CDR3 protein is CASGTPPDTQYF. As DNA, the CDR3 is TGTGCCAGCGGTACACCCCCAGATACGCAGTATTTT.

This chain joins TRBV5-1 and TRBJ2-3; 9 bases map to TRBD2. The trim removed 1 base at V and 5 bases at J, leaving 8 bases unmatched. CDR1 and CDR2 from the germline V gene are SGHRS and YFSETQ. The CDR3 runs 16 residues. This CDR3 is CASSLWLAGEEDTQYF. The CDR3 DNA sequence: TGCGCCAGCAGCTTGTGGTTAGCGGGAGAAGAAGATACGCAGTATTTT.

The chain couples TRBV6-1 to TRBJ2-7, with D perhaps TRBD2 (6 bases). The germline V gene has CDR1 MNHNS and CDR2 SASEGT. This CDR3 is 18 amino acids long. V lost 6 bases to trimming and J lost 7 bases, with 31 bases between them. CDR3 amino acids: CASSAPGNVRGKRVEQYF. The CDR3 nucleotides are TGTGCCAGCAGCGCCCCTGGGAATGTGCGGGGCAAGAGGGTGGAGCAGTACTTC.